Shown below are 25 T cell receptor beta chains from a single sample sequenced in a study of T cell responses to AZD1222 COVID-19 vaccine. Repertoires were generated with immunoSEQ multiplex PCR, while TCRdb's copy carries only in-frame clones and drops some. The sample shows tens of thousands of clones, about four fifths of them seen only once. The material was peripheral blood, obtained 28 days after the second AZD1222 dose. The receptors were gathered from an adult who received the AZD1222 COVID-19 vaccine.

The chain combines TRBV2 with TRBJ2-7; weak D call: TRBD1 (5 bases). Germline assignment: CDR1 SNHLY and CDR2 FYNNEI. This CDR3 spans 13 amino acids. Between the trimmed V and J ends, which lost 4 bases and 6 bases, there was a span of 13 bases. CDR3 DNA sequence: TGTGCCAGCAGTGCAGGGCAGGGTCGCGAGCAGTACTTC. It yields the protein CASSAGQGREQYF. Full variable domain (remainder filled in from reference TRBV2 and TRBJ2-7): EPEVTQTPSHQVTQMGQEVILRCVPISNHLYFYWYRQILGQKVEFLVSFYNNEISEKSEIFDDQFSVERPDGSNFTLKIRSTKLEDSAMYFCASSAGQGREQYFGPGTRLTVT.

V is TRBV29-1 and J is TRBJ2-2; D is unclear. Germline V gives CDR1 SQVTM, CDR2 ANQGSEA. The CDR3 spans 13 residues. V was trimmed by 4 bases and J by 9 bases, leaving 15 bases between them. This CDR3 is CSVVMDSGRELFF. The CDR3 region has the DNA TGCAGCGTTGTTATGGATTCGGGTCGGGAGCTGTTTTTT.

A note on this clone: In the same sample, other DNA sequences code for this CDR3. This chain joins TRBV5-5 and TRBJ2-3; the D is unclear. The germline gives CDR1 SGHKS, CDR2 YYEKEE (reference sequence). V lost 0 bases and J lost 5, with 4 bases in between. The CDR3 totals 12 residues. Here the CDR3 reads CASSLEGDTQYF. CDR3 DNA: TGTGCCAGCAGCTTGGAAGGAGATACGCAGTATTTT.

V gene TRBV3-1 (or the pseudogene TRBV3-2) combines with J gene TRBJ2-7; perhaps TRBD1 as D (5 bases). The CDR3 loop spans 15 amino acids. Germline loops: CDR1 LGHDT, CDR2 YNNKEL (reference sequence). V was pared by 0 bases and J by 1 base, with 10 bases between. The CDR3 sequence: CASSQEGLWSYEQYF. DNA for the CDR3: TGTGCCAGCAGCCAAGAGGGGCTTTGGTCCTACGAGCAGTACTTC.

On this clone itself: One junction end does not reproduce the germline sequence, and a read error may be involved. The gene calls are TRBV6-2 or TRBV6-3 and TRBJ2-1; D perhaps matches TRBD2 (6 bases). Germline V gene data show CDR1 as MNHEY and CDR2 as SVGEGT. CDR3 length: 12 residues. CDR3 coding DNA: TGTGCCTGCAGTTTCGGGGGTAATGAGCAGTTCTTC. It yields the protein CACSFGGNEQFF.

CDR3 nucleotide sequence: TGTGCCAGCAGTTTCCGCGGCGGGAGGGCTTTTGAGCAGTACTTC. Amino acids: CASSFRGGRAFEQYF. The chain links TRBV27 to TRBJ2-7, with 9 bases fitting TRBD2. Germline V CDR1 and CDR2: MNHEY, SMNVEV (reference sequence). This CDR3 is built from 15 residues. V was clipped by 3 bases and J by 7 bases; unmatched bases: 10.

This chain joins TRBV30 and TRBJ2-1, with D possibly being TRBD2 (5 bases). The V gene's germline CDR1 is GTSNPN and CDR2 SVGIG (reference sequence). This CDR3 spans 15 amino acids. V was clipped by 4 bases and J by 9 bases, with 22 bases between them. The CDR3 sequence is CAWTVSGYLWGEQFF. CDR3 coding DNA: TGTGCCTGGACTGTATCGGGATATCTGTGGGGTGAGCAGTTCTTC.

The genes are TRBV9 and TRBJ1-6; D is ambiguous. The CDR3 loop spans 16 amino acids. Between the trimmed V and J ends, which lost 0 bases and 9 bases, there was a span of 16 bases. The germline V gene has CDR1 SGDLS and CDR2 YYNGEE. CDR3 nucleotides: TGTGCCAGCAGCGTAGATGGTGGGAGTGGGAGTTCACCCCTCCACTTT. Translating it yields CASSVDGGSGSSPLHF. The full variable domain, completed using reference TRBV9 and TRBJ1-6, is DSGVTQTPKHLITATGQRVTLRCSPRSGDLSVYWYQQSLDQGLQFLIQYYNGEERAKGNILERFSAQQFPDLHSELNLSSLELGDSALYFCASSVDGGSGSSPLHFGNGTRLTVT.

V and J are TRBV5-4 and TRBJ1-2, with 8 nucleotides matching TRBD1. Trimming cost V 10 bases and J 6 bases; bases outside gene matches: 8. Germline V lookup: CDR1 SGHNT, CDR2 YYREEE (reference sequence). The CDR3 length is 12 residues. Here the CDR3 reads CAGTGQDNGYTF. In DNA form, the CDR3 reads TGTGCCGGAACGGGACAGGATAATGGCTACACCTTC. Combining the CDR3 with reference TRBV5-4 and TRBJ1-2 gives the whole variable domain ETGVTQSPTHLIKTRGQQVTLRCSSQSGHNTVSWYQQALGQGPQFIFQYYREEENGRGNFPPRFSGLQFPNYSSELNVNALELDDSALYLCAGTGQDNGYTFGSGTRLTVV.

J is TRBJ2-2 and V is TRBV15, with a weak D call TRBD2 (6 bases). V shed 8 bases and J shed 3 bases, with 10 bases lying between them. CDR1 is LNHNV, CDR2 YYDKDF, per germline (reference sequence). The CDR3 length is 13 residues. The CDR3 DNA is TGTGCCACCTTACGACTAGACACCGGGGAGCTGTTTTTT. This encodes CATLRLDTGELFF.

This chain connects TRBV12-3 or TRBV12-4 to TRBJ1-1, with 8 bases fitting TRBD1. V dropped 6 bases and J dropped 10; count of bases not matched to a gene: 4. CDR3 length equals 11 residues. DNA for the CDR3: TGTGCCAGCAGGATGACAGGGGTAGCTTTCTTT. Translating it yields CASRMTGVAFF.

Turning to this clone: The sample carries other DNA sequences with the same CDR3. This sequence joins TRBV19 and TRBJ1-2; D possibly corresponds to TRBD1 (5 bases). V was trimmed by 4 bases and J by 0 bases, leaving 15 bases between them. This CDR3 spans 16 amino acids. Per the germline V gene, CDR1 is LNHDA and CDR2 is SQIVND (reference sequence). CDR3 residues: CASSRGLDVTNYGYTF. The CDR3 nucleotides are TGTGCCAGTAGTAGGGGACTCGATGTGACTAACTATGGCTACACCTTC.

The chain couples TRBV11-2 to TRBJ2-1; D might be TRBD1 (6 bases). The CDR3 runs 15 residues. Trimming left V 5 bases short and J 4 bases short, with 15 bases between. Germline loops: CDR1 SGHAT, CDR2 FQNNGV. The CDR3, as DNA: TGTGCCAGCAGCCAGAGGGGGACCCAATACAATGAGCAGTTCTTC. It is translated as CASSQRGTQYNEQFF.

This clone was counted only a few times. The V gene is TRBV7-3, the J gene TRBJ2-1; 10 nucleotides agree with TRBD2. The CDR3 totals 14 residues. Germline CDR1 reads SGHTA; CDR2 reads FQGTGA. Trimming took 3 bases from V and 8 from J; bases not matched to a gene: 4. This chain's CDR3 is CASSFASGSDEQFF. The CDR3 nucleotides are TGTGCCAGCAGCTTCGCTAGCGGGAGCGATGAGCAGTTCTTC.

This sequence joins TRBV5-5 and TRBJ1-1; no clear D gene. The V end lost 4 bases, the J end lost 9 bases, and 16 bases lay between the germline ends. Germline V gene sequence: CDR1 SGHKS, CDR2 YYEKEE (reference sequence). The CDR3 sequence is 13 residues long. The CDR3 coding sequence is TGTGCCAGCAGCCCGGGGAATACGGTTCAAGCTTTCTTT. Translation: CASSPGNTVQAFF.

V gene TRBV2 combines with J gene TRBJ2-1; no definite D call. This CDR3 spans 14 amino acids. V was clipped by 3 bases and J by 2 bases, with 8 bases between them. CDR1 SNHLY and CDR2 FYNNEI come from the germline V gene. The CDR3 spells CASSEGSAYNEQFF. In nucleotides, the CDR3 is TGTGCCAGCAGTGAGGGTTCGGCCTACAATGAGCAGTTCTTC. Filled out from reference TRBV2 and TRBJ2-1, the complete variable domain reads EPEVTQTPSHQVTQMGQEVILRCVPISNHLYFYWYRQILGQKVEFLVSFYNNEISEKSEIFDDQFSVERPDGSNFTLKIRSTKLEDSAMYFCASSEGSAYNEQFFGPGTRLTVL.

This sequence joins TRBV21-1 and TRBJ2-7; the table's D call, TRBD2, has no DNA check behind it. TRBV21-1 is described as a pseudogene. CDR3 length: 15 residues. As DNA, the CDR3 is TGTGCCAGCAGCAAAGGGACTACCAGCTCCTACGAGCAGTACTTC. It is translated as CASSKGTTSSYEQYF.

The chain has TRBV5-4 and TRBJ2-3; the D gene could be TRBD1 or TRBD2 (5 bases each). V was trimmed by 2 bases and J by 1 base, leaving 8 bases between them. The CDR3 is made up of 14 amino acids. The germline V gene encodes CDR1 SGHNT and CDR2 YYREEE (reference sequence). CDR3 in DNA: TGTGCCAGCAGCTTTAGGGGAGGCACAGATACGCAGTATTTT. It yields the protein CASSFRGGTDTQYF.

The chain employs TRBV4-2 and TRBJ2-7; TRBD1 matches 9 bases. J gave up 3 bases and V 0 bases, and 9 bases lay outside the gene matches. Germline CDR1 and CDR2: LGHNA and YNFKEQ. The CDR3 consists of 17 residues. CDR3 amino acids: CASSQDFQTGGFYEQYF. The DNA for the CDR3 is TGTGCCAGCAGCCAAGATTTTCAGACAGGGGGTTTCTACGAGCAGTACTTC.

The chain is built from TRBV30 and TRBJ1-1, with D unresolved. CDR3 length: 10 amino acids. The V gene's germline CDR1 is GTSNPN and CDR2 SVGIG (reference sequence). V lost 1 base, J lost 11 bases, and 8 bases lay in between. The CDR3 sequence is CAWSERVAFF. As DNA, the CDR3 is TGTGCCTGGAGTGAAAGGGTTGCTTTCTTT.

The chain recombines TRBV11-1 with TRBJ1-6; the D gene is possibly TRBD1 (5 bases). Trimming cost V 1 base and J 7 bases, with 11 bases left between them. CDR1 and CDR2 from the germline V gene are SGHAT and FQDESV (reference sequence). This CDR3 contains 15 residues. The CDR3 loop reads CASSLGGARNSPLHF. As DNA, the CDR3 is TGTGCCAGCAGCTTAGGAGGGGCGCGAAATTCACCCCTCCACTTT.

This CDR3 is CASSYETNNSPLHF. In DNA form, the CDR3 reads TGTGCCAGCAGTTACGAGACGAATAATTCACCCCTCCACTTT. The chain links TRBV6-5 to TRBJ1-6; no clear D. CDR1 and CDR2 (germline): MNHEY, SVGAGI. The CDR3 has 14 residues. V was trimmed by 2 bases and J by 5 bases, leaving 7 bases between them.

This clone was seen more than once but under ten times. This chain links TRBV13 with TRBJ2-7, with D perhaps given as TRBD1 or TRBD2 (5 bases each). Germline V gene lookup returns CDR1 PRHDT and CDR2 FYEKMQ (reference sequence). Trimming cost V 1 base and J 1 base, with 8 bases left between them. The CDR3 is 14 residues long. The CDR3 region has the DNA TGTGCCAGCAGCTTAGATGGGGGATCCTACGAGCAGTACTTC. It is translated as CASSLDGGSYEQYF.

This chain connects TRBV7-8 to TRBJ1-2, with 9 bases that match TRBD1. After removal of 7 bases from V and 3 bases from J, the junction contained 15 bases not matched to a gene. The CDR3 is 17 residues long. CDR1 is SGHVS, CDR2 FQNEAQ, per germline. The CDR3: CASTEPGTGTLDYGYTF. The DNA of the CDR3 is TGTGCCAGCACCGAACCCGGGACAGGGACTTTGGACTATGGCTACACCTTC.

This clone was picked up a small number of times. The junction departs from germline at one end; a sequencing error may be responsible. The CDR3 is CACRFAGYTEAFF. CDR3 in DNA: TGTGCCTGCAGGTTCGCCGGCTACACTGAAGCTTTCTTT. The chain is built from TRBV6-5 and TRBJ1-1; D is unresolved. There are 13 residues in the CDR3. From germline, CDR1 is MNHEY and CDR2 SVGAGI.